These 3 T cell receptor beta chains originate from one sample sequenced in a study of ipilimumab plus nivolumab after autologous stem cell transplantation. Sequenced by immunoSEQ multiplex PCR; TCRdb stores in-frame clones only, minus some. Of 20,000 to 25,000 clones in the sample, over 65% were seen once. The sample in question was PBMCs, obtained in a trial of ipilimumab plus nivolumab as post-transplant consolidation. Receptors were obtained from a male donor with diffuse large B-cell lymphoma.

The rearrangement uses TRBV4-3 and TRBJ2-1; 15 positions agree with TRBD2. Per the germline V gene, CDR1 is LGHNA and CDR2 is YSLEER. The V and J ends lost 2 bases and 11 bases, in that order; junction bases with no gene match: 13. The CDR3 totals 18 residues. The CDR3 DNA reads as TGCGCCAGCAGCCAACAGGGACTAGCGGGGGGCGCGCCCCGCCAGCAGTTCTTC. It is translated as CASSQQGLAGGAPRQQFF.

The count of this clone is one. The chain carries TRBV6-5 and TRBJ2-7; 8 nucleotides line up with TRBD1. V trimming: 2 bases; J trimming: 3 bases; junction bases outside the gene matches: 9. Germline values: CDR1 MNHEY, CDR2 SVGAGI. CDR3 length: 16 amino acids. This chain's CDR3 is CASSYTRQGLNYEQYF. For the CDR3, the DNA is TGTGCCAGCAGTTACACGAGACAGGGGCTTAACTACGAGCAGTACTTC.

This clone was counted once. Here the CDR3 reads CASNQQGEYTEAFF. The DNA of the CDR3 is TGTGCCAGCAACCAACAGGGGGAGTACACTGAAGCTTTCTTT. This chain joins TRBV2 and TRBJ1-1, with 8 nucleotides matching TRBD1. Trimming at V came to 7 bases and at J to 3 bases, leaving 7 bases not matched to a gene. Germline V gene lookup returns CDR1 SNHLY and CDR2 FYNNEI. The CDR3 runs to 14 residues.